The T cell receptor beta chain described here comes from a study of tumor and adjacent non-tumor tissue in lung cancer. Study-level points and caveats: Tumor TCR diversity, when higher, was linked to shorter survival.

A modified ARM-PCR protocol with three rounds of nested PCR amplified TCRbeta. TCRdb fed the multiplex PCR reads into MiXCR, producing one record per CDR3 protein. The data show some 99,000 distinct CDR3 sequences, with more than 60% seen just once and about 40% held by the top ten. The template was RNA from unsorted bulk tissue. Concerning this clonotype itself: Its antigen is not identified.

What was sequenced was lung tumor tissue. The TCR was taken from a woman aged 60 to 75 with non-small cell lung cancer.

The CDR3 region is CASSLSSDRLYTIYF. CDR3 DNA sequence: TGTGCCAGCAGCTTATCCTCCGACCGTTTGTACACCATATATTTT. The chain links TRBV11-2 to TRBJ1-3, with D unresolved. V lost 2 bases and J lost 8, with 16 bases in between. The CDR3 covers 15 residues. In germline, CDR1 is SGHAT, CDR2 FQNNGV.